This T cell receptor beta chain was documented in a study of OX40 agonist ivuxolimab in advanced cancers. Measured with immunoSEQ multiplex PCR; TCRdb has only the in-frame clones, and not every one. This sample has about 68,000 clones; about 83% occur once, and the top ten carry approximately 1.4%. Germline CDR1 is SGHRS and CDR2 is YFSETQ. V lost 0 bases to trimming and J lost 5 bases, with 11 bases between them. The CDR3 sequence is 14 residues long. The starting material was CD4+ or CD8+ T cells sorted from blood, obtained in a trial of the OX40 agonist ivuxolimab. The source of this sequence is an adult with an advanced solid tumor such as melanoma, head and neck, liver or kidney cancer. The rearrangement links TRBV5-1 to TRBJ2-5, with D possibly matching TRBD2 (6 bases). The CDR3, as DNA: TGCGCCAGCAGCTTGGGGCTAGCGCGGGAGACCCAGTACTTC. The encoded protein is CASSLGLARETQYF.